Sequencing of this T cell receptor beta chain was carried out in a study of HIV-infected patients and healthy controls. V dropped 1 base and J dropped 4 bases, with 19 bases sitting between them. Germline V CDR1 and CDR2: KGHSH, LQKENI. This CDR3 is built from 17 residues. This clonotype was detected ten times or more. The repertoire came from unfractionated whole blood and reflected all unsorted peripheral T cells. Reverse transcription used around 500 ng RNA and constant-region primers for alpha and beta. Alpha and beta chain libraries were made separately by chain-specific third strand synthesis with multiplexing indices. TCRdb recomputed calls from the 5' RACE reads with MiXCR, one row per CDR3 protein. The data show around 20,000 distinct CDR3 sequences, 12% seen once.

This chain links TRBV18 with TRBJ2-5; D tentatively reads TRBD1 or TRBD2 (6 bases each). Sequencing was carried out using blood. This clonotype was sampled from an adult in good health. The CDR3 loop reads CASSPHPPGASRETQYF. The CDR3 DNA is TGTGCCAGCTCACCACACCCCCCGGGGGCGTCCCGAGAGACCCAGTACTTC.